What follows describes a single T cell receptor (beta chain). This specimen comes from a study of patients and donors after allogeneic stem cell transplantation. Trimming shortened V by 3 bases and J by 0 bases, and 15 bases separated the two germline ends. CDR3 size: 16 residues. Germline V gene data show CDR1 as DFQATT and CDR2 as SNEGSKA (reference sequence). TCRdb fed the RT-PCR reads into MiXCR, producing one record per CDR3 protein. Of about 960,000 distinct CDR3 sequences listed, more than 15% are singletons. The receptor was isolated from a human donor who was either an allogeneic HSCT recipient or a stem cell or donor lymphocyte infusion donor (not recorded which). It is not recorded whose cells these are; they may come from a transplant donor. Source material: blood, either unsorted or a sorted T cell fraction (not recorded which). V usage is TRBV20-1 and J usage is TRBJ1-5; D may be TRBD1 (6 bases). CDR3: CSASPKGHYSNQPQHF. Here the CDR3 DNA reads TGCAGTGCTAGCCCAAAGGGACACTATAGCAATCAGCCCCAGCATTTT.